This TCR beta chain emerged from a study of shared clonotypes between healthy human individuals. At the level of the study: The donor group consisted of a couple of women and a few men, aged 18 to 49. Study observations and caveats: Only blood was sampled; tissue repertoires likely differ.

This clone was seen only a few times. What it binds is not known. A far bigger clonotype differs at one base, so this is likely a read error. This CDR3 has 13 residues. Germline V gene data show CDR1 as GTSNPN and CDR2 as SVGIG (reference sequence). In the study's own analysis: Filtering was not the same, since immunoSEQ gave junction-only sequences without quality scores. Assay used: immunoSEQ multiplex PCR; TCRdb lists only in-frame clones, some missing. Clone size and V and J calls were adopted from that table, with D and trimming inferred from the DNA. The profile shows some 500,000 clones, around 77% of them singletons. Each sample came from a Caucasian adult donor living in Nashville, Tennessee.

The genes are TRBV30 and TRBJ1-1; D unresolved. The specimen sequenced was PBMCs. This TCR was recovered from a woman in her thirties or forties in good health. Some clones in this sample may be carry-over from other donors' samples. In nucleotides, the CDR3 is TGTGCCTGGATATTGCGGCGGAGCACTGAAGCTCTCTTT. It encodes CAWILRRSTEALF. The entire variable domain, with the rest obtained from reference TRBV30 and TRBJ1-1, is as follows: SQTIHQWPATLVQPVGSPLSLECTVEGTSNPNLYWYRQAAGRGLQLLFYSVGIGQISSEVPQNLSASRPQDRQFILSSKKLLLSDSGFYLCAWILRRSTEALFGQGTRLTVV.